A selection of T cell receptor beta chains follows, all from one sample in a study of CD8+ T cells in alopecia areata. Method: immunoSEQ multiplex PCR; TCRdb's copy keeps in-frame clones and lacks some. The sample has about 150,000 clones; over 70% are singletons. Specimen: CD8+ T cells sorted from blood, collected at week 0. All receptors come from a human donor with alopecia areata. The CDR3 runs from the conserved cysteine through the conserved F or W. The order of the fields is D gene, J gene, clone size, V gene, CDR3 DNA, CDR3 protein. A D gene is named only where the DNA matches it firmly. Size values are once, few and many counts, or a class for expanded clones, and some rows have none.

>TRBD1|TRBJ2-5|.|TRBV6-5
TGTGCCAGCAGTTACGAGACAGGGCCGTTGACGACCCAGTACTTC
CASSYETGPLTTQYF
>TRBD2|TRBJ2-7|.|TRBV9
TGTGCCAGCAGCGAGGGGACTAGCGGTGTAAGCTACGAGCAGTACTTC
CASSEGTSGVSYEQYF
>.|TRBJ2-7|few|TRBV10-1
TGCGCCGGACAGAGCTCCTACGAGCAGTACTTC
CAGQSSYEQYF
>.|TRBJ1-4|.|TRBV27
TGTGCCAGCAGCCCGGGGGTCGGAATTCAACTGTTTTTT
CASSPGVGIQLFF
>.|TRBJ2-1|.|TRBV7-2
TGTGCCAGCAGCTTACGGGCTGCAGGGTATTTATTCAATGAGCAGTTCTTC
CASSLRAAGYLFNEQFF
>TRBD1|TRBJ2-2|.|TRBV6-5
TGTGCCAGCAGTTCCGGGACAGGCACCGGGGAGCTGTTTTTT
CASSSGTGTGELFF
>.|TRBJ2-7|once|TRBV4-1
TGCGCCAGCAGCCAAGATCGGGTAGGGCTCGAGCAGTACTTC
CASSQDRVGLEQYF
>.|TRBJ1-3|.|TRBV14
TGTGCCAGCAGCCCTCAGGGAAACACCATATATTTT
CASSPQGNTIYF
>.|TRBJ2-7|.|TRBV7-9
TGTGCCAGCAGCTACGGGACTGGTAGCTCCTACGAGCAGTACTTC
CASSYGTGSSYEQYF
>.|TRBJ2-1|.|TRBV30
TGTGCCTGGAGTCCCGGGACTTCCTACAATGAGCAGTTCTTC
CAWSPGTSYNEQFF
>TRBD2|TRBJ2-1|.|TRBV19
TGTGCCAGTAGTATAGCGGGGGGTTTCTATGAGCAGTTCTTC
CASSIAGGFYEQFF
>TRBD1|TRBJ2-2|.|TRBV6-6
TGTGCCAGCAGTTCCGCAGGGGGATACACCGGGGAGCTGTTTTTT
CASSSAGGYTGELFF
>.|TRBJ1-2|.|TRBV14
TGTGCCAGCAGCCAGGGAGGAGGGTATGGCTACACCTTC
CASSQGGGYGYTF
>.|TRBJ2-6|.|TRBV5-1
TGCGCCAGCAGCTTCCGGGACGGCTTCTCTGGGGCCAACGTCCTGACTTTC
CASSFRDGFSGANVLTF
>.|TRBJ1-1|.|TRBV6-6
TGTGCCAGCAGTTACCCGACCGGGACAAAGAACACTGAAGCTTTCTTT
CASSYPTGTKNTEAFF
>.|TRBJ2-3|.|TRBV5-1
TGCGCCAGCAGCTTGGCCTTGGGGGCGGCAGATACGCAGTATTTT
CASSLALGAADTQYF
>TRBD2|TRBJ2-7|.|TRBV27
TGTGCCAGCAGTGCAGAGACTAGCTCGAGCTCCTACGAGCAGTACTTC
CASSAETSSSSYEQYF
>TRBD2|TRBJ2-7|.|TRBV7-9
TGTGCCAGCAGCTTACTTACTAGCGGGAGTCAGTACGAGCAGTACTTC
CASSLLTSGSQYEQYF
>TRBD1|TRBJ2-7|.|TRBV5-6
TGTGCCAGCAGCTGGGACAGGGGAATACACCGTGGTGGGCAGTACTTC
CASSWDRGIHRGGQYF
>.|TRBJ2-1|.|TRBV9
TGTGCCAGCAGCGTGATGGGACCGAGCTTGTTCAATGAGCAGTTCTTC
CASSVMGPSLFNEQFF
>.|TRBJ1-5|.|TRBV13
TGTGCCAGCAGCTTCCAAGGGCCCCTAGGCAATCAGCCCCAGCATTTT
CASSFQGPLGNQPQHF
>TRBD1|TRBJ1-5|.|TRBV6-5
TGTGCCAGCAGTCTAGCAGGGGGCCTGTTTCCCCAGCATTTT
CASSLAGGLFPQHF
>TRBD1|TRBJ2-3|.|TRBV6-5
TGTGCCAGCAGTTACTTACAGGGGGCCGCAGATACGCAGTATTTT
CASSYLQGAADTQYF
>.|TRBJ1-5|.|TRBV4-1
TGCGCCAGCAGCTATACAACCGCAGGGCCTGTGAACAATCAGCCCCAGCATTTT
CASSYTTAGPVNNQPQHF
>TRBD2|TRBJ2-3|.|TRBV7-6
TGTGCCAGCAGCCCCGAGGCTAGCGGGACCCACGATACGCAGTATTTT
CASSPEASGTHDTQYF
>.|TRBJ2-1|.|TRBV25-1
TGTGCCAGCAGTGAATTTTACCAGGGGAGTGGAAATGAGCAGTTCTTC
CASSEFYQGSGNEQFF
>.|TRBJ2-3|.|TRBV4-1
TGCGCCAGCAGCCAAGAGGGGAGTCAGGATACGCAGTATTTT
CASSQEGSQDTQYF
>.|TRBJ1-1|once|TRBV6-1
TGTGCCAGCAGTGAAGACAGGGTAGGGACTGAAGCTTTCTTT
CASSEDRVGTEAFF
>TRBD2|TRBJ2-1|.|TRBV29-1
TGCAGCGTTGTGACTAGCGGGGGGGATGAGCAGTTCTTC
CSVVTSGGDEQFF
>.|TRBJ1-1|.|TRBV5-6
TGTGCCAGCAGCTACTACACTGAAGCTTTCTTT
CASSYYTEAFF
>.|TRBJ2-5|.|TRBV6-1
TGTGCCAGCAGTGAAAAGGACTTC
CASSEKDF
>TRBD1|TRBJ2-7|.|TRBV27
TGTGCCAGCAGTTCTCGGACAGGCCCCTACGAGCAGTACTTC
CASSSRTGPYEQYF
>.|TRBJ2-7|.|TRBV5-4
TGTGCCAGCAGCCCCGGGACAACCTACGAGCAGTACTTC
CASSPGTTYEQYF
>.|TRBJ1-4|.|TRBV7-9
TGTGCCAGCAGTCCCCCTGGTCGGATGGGGAAACTGTTTTTT
CASSPPGRMGKLFF
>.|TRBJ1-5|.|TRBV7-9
TGTGCCAGCAGCTTAGCGTCCGAAAGGTATCAGCCCCAGCATTTT
CASSLASERYQPQHF
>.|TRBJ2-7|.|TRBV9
TGTGCCAGCAGCGCCTCGGGGGAACCTGGCTCCTACGAGCAGTACTTC
CASSASGEPGSYEQYF
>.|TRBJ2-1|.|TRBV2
TGTGCCATTCACAGGCTAGCTAATGAGCAGTTCTTC
CAIHRLANEQFF
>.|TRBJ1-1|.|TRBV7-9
TGTGCCAGCAGCCCGGGACCCCGGGGGACTGAAGCTTTCTTT
CASSPGPRGTEAFF
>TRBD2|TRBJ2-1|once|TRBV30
TGTGCCTGGAGTGGTCTAGCGGGGCCCTACAATGAGCAGTTCTTC
CAWSGLAGPYNEQFF
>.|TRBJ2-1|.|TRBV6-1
TGTGCCAGCAGTGGCCTTGACAATGAGCAGTTCTTC
CASSGLDNEQFF
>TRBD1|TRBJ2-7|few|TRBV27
TGTGCCAGCAGTTTAAGGACAGGGGTGTACGAGCAGTACTTC
CASSLRTGVYEQYF
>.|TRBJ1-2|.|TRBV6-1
TGTGCCAGCAGGGAACCTTTAGGACTGTTCTATGGCTACACCTTC
CASREPLGLFYGYTF
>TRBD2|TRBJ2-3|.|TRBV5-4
TGTGCCAGCAGCAGTCTAGCGGGAGGAGGGGATACGCAGTATTTT
CASSSLAGGGDTQYF
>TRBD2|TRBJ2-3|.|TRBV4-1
TGCGCCAGCAGCCAAGTGCCTAGCGGGATGAAAGATACGCAGTATTTT
CASSQVPSGMKDTQYF
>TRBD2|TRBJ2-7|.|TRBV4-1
TGCGCCAGCAGCCTGGGACTAGCGGGGAACTACGAGCAGTACTTC
CASSLGLAGNYEQYF
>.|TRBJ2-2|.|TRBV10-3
TGTGCCATCAGTCTTCGGGAAGGATCGAACACCGGGGAGCTGTTTTTT
CAISLREGSNTGELFF
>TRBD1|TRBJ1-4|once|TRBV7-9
TGTGCCAGCAGCGAGACAGGGAGGCCTAATGAAAAACTGTTTTTT
CASSETGRPNEKLFF
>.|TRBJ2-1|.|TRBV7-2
TGTGCCAGCAGCCGGACGGAGGGGAATGAGCAGTTCTTC
CASSRTEGNEQFF
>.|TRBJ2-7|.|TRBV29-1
TGCAGCGTTGAAAACCCCCCCGAGCAGTACTTC
CSVENPPEQYF
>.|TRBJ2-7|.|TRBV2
TGTGCCAGCAGTGGGTCGGCCTACGAGCAGTACTTC
CASSGSAYEQYF
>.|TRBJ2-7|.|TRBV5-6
TGTGCCAGCAGCTTGGACAGCCGAACCTACGAGCAGTACTTC
CASSLDSRTYEQYF
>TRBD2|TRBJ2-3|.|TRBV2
TGTGCCAGCAGTGACACGGTGGTTAGCGGGGGGGCCGAAGATACGCAGTATTTT
CASSDTVVSGGAEDTQYF
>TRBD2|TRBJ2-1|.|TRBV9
TGTGCCAGCAGCGTAGCCGCTGCCGCGGAAGGACTAGCCAATGAGCAGTTCTTC
CASSVAAAAEGLANEQFF